Below, 4 T cell receptor beta chains from the same sample are listed, as sequenced in a study of shared clonotypes between healthy human individuals. Naive CD8 populations comprised CD45RO-negative cells positively selected for CCR7, excluding terminally differentiated effector memory CD45RA+ cells. Profiling relied on immunoSEQ multiplex PCR, and the TCRdb table lists in-frame clones only, not all of them. Here the sample spans a few million clones, around 93% being singletons. Sequencing input: naive CD8+ T cells from PBMCs. All receptors derive from a man between 18 and 35 years old in good health. Some clones in this sample may be carry-over from other donors' samples.

The chain employs TRBV28 and TRBJ2-2; 16 bases line up with TRBD2. Losses at the gene ends were 6 bases for V and 3 bases for J; bases not matched to a gene: 10. CDR3 length equals 19 residues. Germline lookup yields CDR1 MDHEN and CDR2 SYDVKM. The CDR3 DNA is TGTGCCAGCAGGCCGGGACTAGCGGGAGGGAGGATCGACACCGGGGAGCTGTTTTTT. Residues: CASRPGLAGGRIDTGELFF.

The chain employs TRBV27 and TRBJ2-7; 7 bases align to TRBD1. The CDR3 runs 16 residues. The V segment lost 6 bases and the J segment 4 bases; nucleotides outside the gene matches: 15. The germline gives CDR1 MNHEY, CDR2 SMNVEV (reference sequence). CDR3 sequence reads: CASSVSVGTVVYEQYF. The CDR3 DNA follows: TGTGCCAGCAGCGTCTCGGTCGGGACAGTCGTTTACGAGCAGTACTTC.

The rearrangement uses TRBV23-1 and TRBJ2-7; the match to TRBD1 covers 7 bases. TRBV23-1 qualifies as an ORF whose function is uncertain. V gave up 6 bases and J gave up 7 bases; unmatched junction bases: 9. This CDR3 is built from 13 residues. The CDR3 nucleotides read TGCGCCAGCAGCCGGGACAGAGAGGAGGAGCAGTACTTC. Its protein is CASSRDREEEQYF.

The chain has TRBV27 and TRBJ1-1; 7 nucleotides agree with TRBD1. CDR1 is MNHEY and CDR2 is SMNVEV in the germline V gene (reference sequence). CDR3 length: 15 residues. Trimming removed 5 bases from V and 4 bases from J; junction bases left unmatched: 10. The CDR3, as DNA: TGTGCCAGCAGTATTGGACGACAGGGCCGCACTGAAGCTTTCTTT. Protein product: CASSIGRQGRTEAFF.